The sequence of this T cell receptor (beta chain) was determined in a study of shared clonotypes between healthy human individuals. Turning to the study itself: The donor pool was made up of two women and three men aged 18 to 49. Whole-study results and caveats: An anticipated effect of sequencing depth on clonotype sharing among donors was recognized.

About this clone itself: Its antigen is unidentified.

V gave up 2 bases and J gave up 6 bases; unmatched junction bases: 7. This CDR3 is built from 17 residues. Germline values: CDR1 SGHTA, CDR2 FQGTGA. Unsorted PBMC DNA went through sequencing on ten immunoSEQ deep assay plates. Profiling relied on immunoSEQ multiplex PCR, and the TCRdb table lists in-frame clones only, not all of them. In the table there are 470,000 or so clones, more than 65% of which are singletons. The chain has TRBV7-3 and TRBJ2-2, with TRBD1 matching 12 bases. This TCR came from a woman between 35 and 50 years old in good health. Some clones in this sample may be carry-over from other donors' samples. The sequenced material came from PBMCs. Here the CDR3 reads CASSLGPGQGASGELFF. As DNA, the CDR3 is TGTGCCAGCAGCTTAGGTCCGGGACAGGGGGCTTCCGGGGAGCTGTTTTTT.